This T cell receptor beta chain derives from a study of regulatory T cells in long-lasting Graves disease. Described time point: persistent/refractory GD, antithyroid drugs over 5 years with positive TRAb. RNA from PBMCs was the source of the TCR library. In each case, Graves' disease was diagnosed per American Thyroid Association guidelines. From each patient, about 8.3 milliliters of peripheral blood was drawn and collected into an EDTA anticoagulant tube. The CDR3 loop spans 12 amino acids. V dropped 5 bases and J dropped 12 bases, with 14 bases sitting between them. Investigators prepared the TCR beta libraries by applying iRepertoire HTBI primers and Arm-PCR of CDR3 regions. TCRdb fed the multiplex PCR reads into MiXCR, producing one record per CDR3 protein. The data hold a few hundred thousand distinct CDR3 sequences, with over 20% observed a single time. Broader study findings: Repertoires from persistent disease leaned toward TRBV28, TRBJ1-2 and TRBJ2-5. Between persistent patients, about 2,700 public clonotypes were shared, exceeding the approximately 990 shared between new patients.

Only a few counts were recorded for this clonotype. The antigen is undetermined. The sample consisted of peripheral blood mononuclear cells (PBMCs), taken when the disease was refractory, from a patient treated with antithyroid drugs. This receptor was identified in a female donor with Graves disease. The genes are TRBV12-3 or TRBV12-4 and TRBJ2-1, with TRBD1 as a possible D gene (5 bases). The CDR3 spells CASSPSGWGQFF. In DNA form, the CDR3 reads TGTGCCAGCAGTCCGTCAGGGTGGGGGCAGTTCTTC.